This TCR beta chain is drawn from a study of CD8+CD57+ T cells in acquired aplastic anemia. Whole-study context: The sorted CD4+ and CD8+ cells yielded an average around 3.2 ug of DNA.

This clonotype was seen ten or more times. Its antigen is not identified. Germline values: CDR1 SGDLS, CDR2 YYNGEE. Trimming took 2 bases from V and 6 from J; bases not matched to a gene: 1. This CDR3 is built from 15 residues. Patients chosen for sequencing had CD8+CD57+ cells that had expanded, as shown by flow cytometry. The patients, all of them, had severe acquired aplastic anemia. No therapy was given to patients before blood sampling. Study-wide findings and caveats: Sharing between patients and controls was observed for twenty-nine CD8+ CDR3 sequences.

According to the study, genomic DNA was the template for TCR beta VDJ and CDR3 profiling. From the reads, TCRdb called clonotypes with MiXCR, one entry per CDR3 protein. The sample consists of around 200,000 distinct CDR3 sequences, around 50% of them appearing once. Source material: sorted CD4+, CD8+, or CD8+CD57+ T cells (not recorded which) from PBMCs. The TCR sequence derives from a human donor with aplastic anemia. The chain carries TRBV9 and TRBJ2-2, with TRBD2 identical over 13 bases. CDR3 amino acids: CASSVTSGGAGELFF. CDR3 DNA sequence: TGTGCCAGCAGCGTTACTAGCGGGGGGGCCGGGGAGCTGTTTTTT. Variable domain in full (rest from reference TRBV9 and TRBJ2-2): DSGVTQTPKHLITATGQRVTLRCSPRSGDLSVYWYQQSLDQGLQFLIQYYNGEERAKGNILERFSAQQFPDLHSELNLSSLELGDSALYFCASSVTSGGAGELFFGEGSRLTVL.